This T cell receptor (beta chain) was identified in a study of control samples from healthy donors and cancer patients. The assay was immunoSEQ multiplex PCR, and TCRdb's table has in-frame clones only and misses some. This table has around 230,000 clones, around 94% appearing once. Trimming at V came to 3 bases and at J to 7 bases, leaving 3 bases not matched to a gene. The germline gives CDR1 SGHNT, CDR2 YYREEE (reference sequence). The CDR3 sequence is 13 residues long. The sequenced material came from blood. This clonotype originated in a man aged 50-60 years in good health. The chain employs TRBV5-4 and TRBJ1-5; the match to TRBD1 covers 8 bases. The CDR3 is CASSSDRGQPQHF. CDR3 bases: TGTGCCAGCAGCTCCGACAGGGGACAGCCCCAGCATTTT.